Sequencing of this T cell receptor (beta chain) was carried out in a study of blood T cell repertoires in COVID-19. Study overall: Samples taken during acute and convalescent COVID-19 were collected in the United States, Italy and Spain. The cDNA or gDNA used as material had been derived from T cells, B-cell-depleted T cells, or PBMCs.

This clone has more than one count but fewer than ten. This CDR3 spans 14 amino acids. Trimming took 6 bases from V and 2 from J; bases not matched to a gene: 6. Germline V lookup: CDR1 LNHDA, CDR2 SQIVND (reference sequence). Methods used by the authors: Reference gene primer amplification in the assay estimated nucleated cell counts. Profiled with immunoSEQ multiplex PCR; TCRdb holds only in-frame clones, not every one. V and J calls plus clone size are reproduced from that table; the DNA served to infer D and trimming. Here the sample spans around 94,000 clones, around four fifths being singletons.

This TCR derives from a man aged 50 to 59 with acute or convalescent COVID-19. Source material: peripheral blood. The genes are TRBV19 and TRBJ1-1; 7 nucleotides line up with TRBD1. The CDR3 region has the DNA TGTGCCAGTAGGGAGACAGGGATAAACACTGAAGCTTTCTTT. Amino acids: CASRETGINTEAFF.